The present T cell receptor (beta chain) was sequenced within a study of immune evolution from preneoplasia to lung adenocarcinoma. The CDR3 is made up of 12 amino acids. The V end was cut by 3 bases, the J end by 12 bases, with 12 bases between. The germline V gene has CDR1 GTSNPN and CDR2 SVGIG (reference sequence). Only in-frame clones appear in the TCRdb table, and some are missing; sequencing was by immunoSEQ multiplex PCR. In the table there are about 5,800 clones, about 76% of which are singletons. The receptor was isolated from a person aged 55-80 years with lung adenocarcinoma. The chain is built from TRBV30 and TRBJ1-6; D not certain. The sequenced material came from FFPE adjacent normal lung tissue. CDR3 residues: CAWREGSGPLHF. Written as DNA, the CDR3 is TGTGCCTGGAGGGAAGGGTCCGGACCCCTCCACTTT.